The next 14 T cell receptor beta chains were all read from a single sample in a study of T cell responses to AZD1222 COVID-19 vaccine. The repertoire was sequenced with immunoSEQ multiplex PCR; TCRdb's copy has only in-frame clones and lacks some. The repertoire includes roughly 150,000 clones, roughly 91% of them detected once, and about 1.3% sits in the top ten. This material consisted of peripheral blood, taken on day 0 of AZD1222 vaccination. These receptors came from an adult in good health.

V gene TRBV11-3 combines with J gene TRBJ1-1; D uncertain. Looked up from germline, CDR1 is SGHNT and CDR2 is YENEEA. The CDR3 sequence is 15 residues long. The germline V and J ends were trimmed by 0 bases and 1 base, with 9 bases remaining between them. The CDR3 loop reads CASSLELGRNTEAFF. CDR3 DNA sequence: TGTGCCAGCAGCTTAGAGCTCGGGAGGAACACTGAAGCTTTCTTT.

There are a few counts of this clone. The chain recombines TRBV7-9 with TRBJ2-5; D is uncertain. Germline V gene lookup returns CDR1 SEHNR and CDR2 FQNEAQ (reference sequence). Trimming stripped 3 bases from V and 1 base from J, with 12 bases between. This CDR3 has 15 residues. The CDR3 sequence: CASSLSIGVQETQYF. CDR3 DNA: TGTGCCAGCAGCTTGTCTATTGGGGTCCAAGAGACCCAGTACTTC.

The gene calls are TRBV6-5 and TRBJ1-1, with D unresolved. This CDR3 region has 14 residues. Between the trimmed V and J ends, which lost 2 bases and 8 bases, there was a span of 15 bases. Germline lookup yields CDR1 MNHEY and CDR2 SVGAGI. CDR3 nucleotides: TGTGCCAGCAGTTACCCGACGCGCATAGACGAAGCTTTCTTT. It is translated as CASSYPTRIDEAFF.

V usage is TRBV5-1 and J usage is TRBJ2-1; 10 bases line up with TRBD2. Trimming took 6 bases from V and 5 from J; bases not matched to a gene: 8. The CDR3 is 15 amino acids. CDR1 is SGHRS and CDR2 is YFSETQ in the germline V gene. The DNA of the CDR3 is TGCGCCAGCACCCCAACTAGCGGGATAAACAATGAGCAGTTCTTC. Encoded protein: CASTPTSGINNEQFF.

A few counts support this clone. V is TRBV25-1 and J is TRBJ1-1; D unclear. The CDR3 is made up of 11 amino acids. The ends were cut back, 7 bases at V and 3 bases at J, with 6 bases in the middle. Looked up from germline, CDR1 is MGHDK and CDR2 is SYGVNS. The CDR3 coding sequence is TGTGCCAGCAATTTTGACACTGAAGCTTTCTTT. Residues: CASNFDTEAFF.

The chain recombines TRBV18 with TRBJ2-3; TRBD2 matches 9 bases. The CDR3 length is 19 residues. The germline V gene has CDR1 KGHSH and CDR2 LQKENI. V was pared by 6 bases and J by 0 bases, with 16 bases of the junction left unmatched. DNA of the CDR3: TGTGCCAGCTCCGACAGACTGCCAAGACTAGCGGCTAGCACAGATACGCAGTATTTT. This sequence encodes CASSDRLPRLAASTDTQYF.

The V call is TRBV19, the J call TRBJ1-1, with 7 nucleotides matching TRBD1. V shed 5 bases and J 0 bases; nucleotides not matched to a gene: 12. The CDR3 sequence is 17 residues long. CDR1 is LNHDA and CDR2 is SQIVND in the germline V gene (reference sequence). CDR3 DNA: TGTGCCAGTAGTCAACAGGGGAATAGGGGTATGAACACTGAAGCTTTCTTT. It encodes CASSQQGNRGMNTEAFF.

The CDR3, as DNA: TGTGCCAGTAGTATTGACGTATACAATGAGCAGTTCTTC. Its protein product is CASSIDVYNEQFF. J is TRBJ2-1 and V is TRBV19, with D hard to call. CDR1 and CDR2 (germline): LNHDA, SQIVND (reference sequence). Trimming took 3 bases from V and 4 from J, leaving 7 bases between them. CDR3 length: 13 residues.

This sequence joins TRBV4-2 and TRBJ1-2; D is unresolved. Trimming cost V 0 bases and J 2 bases, with 7 bases left between them. The CDR3 has 14 residues. Germline-derived CDR1 and CDR2 are LGHNA and YNFKEQ. This chain's CDR3 is CASSQEGRNYGYTF. CDR3 nucleotides: TGTGCCAGCAGCCAAGAAGGCAGGAACTATGGCTACACCTTC.

The chain uses TRBV7-8 and TRBJ2-1; weak D call: TRBD2 (5 bases). CDR3 length equals 14 residues. Germline CDR1 and CDR2: SGHVS and FQNEAQ. With 4 bases removed from V and 6 bases from J, the gap between germline ends came to 13 bases. In nucleotides, the CDR3 is TGTGCCAGCAGCTCGGGGAGACCCGGCAATGAGCAGTTCTTC. It encodes CASSSGRPGNEQFF.

This clone was found once. This chain links TRBV6-1 with TRBJ1-5; D is ambiguous. V lost 2 bases and J lost 5, with 7 bases in between. The CDR3 has 13 amino acids. Germline CDR1 and CDR2: MNHNS and SASEGT. The CDR3 here is CASSEPLYQPQHF. In DNA form, the CDR3 reads TGTGCCAGCAGTGAACCCTTGTATCAGCCCCAGCATTTT.

V usage is TRBV19 and J usage is TRBJ1-5; D may be TRBD1 (5 bases). The CDR3 is 13 amino acids. Germline V gene lookup returns CDR1 LNHDA and CDR2 SQIVND (reference sequence). The V end was cut by 6 bases, the J end by 5 bases, with 11 bases between. The CDR3 loop reads CASRRGEYQPQHF. The CDR3 DNA reads TGTGCCAGTAGAAGAGGGGAGTATCAGCCCCAGCATTTT.

The chain combines TRBV11-3 with TRBJ1-1; no clear D. The V end lost 3 bases, the J end lost 0 bases, and 5 bases lay between the germline ends. CDR1 is SGHNT, CDR2 YENEEA, per germline. The CDR3 runs to 13 residues. The CDR3, as DNA: TGTGCCAGCAGCTTGCAGATGAACACTGAAGCTTTCTTT. Amino acid sequence: CASSLQMNTEAFF. The full variable domain, in which reference TRBV11-3 and TRBJ1-1 provide the parts outside the CDR3, is EAGVVQSPRYKIIEKKQPVAFWCNPISGHNTLYWYLQNLGQGPELLIRYENEEAVDDSQLPKDRFSAERLKGVDSTLKIQPAELGDSAVYLCASSLQMNTEAFFGQGTRLTVV.

The chain couples TRBV4-3 to TRBJ2-7; 11 nucleotides agree with TRBD1. After removal of 3 bases from V and 4 bases from J, the junction contained 5 bases not matched to a gene. The CDR3 is made up of 15 amino acids. Looked up from germline, CDR1 is LGHNA and CDR2 is YSLEER. The CDR3 protein is CASSHRTGGAYEQYF. For the CDR3, the DNA is TGCGCCAGCAGCCACAGGACAGGGGGCGCGTACGAGCAGTACTTC.